These 24 T cell receptor beta chains were all obtained from the same sample, sequenced in a study of human T cells and chemical hapten exposure. TCRdb recomputed calls from the RACE reads with MiXCR, one row per CDR3 protein. The sample lists approximately 50,000 distinct CDR3 sequences, approximately 9.6% occurring once. Time point given: pre-sensitization, week 0. Noted treatment: therapeutic diphenylcyclopropenone sensitization with weekly scalp DPC. Blood, whole and unfractionated, served as the source for total RNA extraction. The source material was whole blood, sampled in connection with sensitization to the hapten diphenylcyclopropenone (DPC). The receptor source for this set is a woman aged 25 to 39 with alopecia areata. Some clones in this sample may be carry-over from other donors' samples.

The chain couples TRBV25-1 to TRBJ2-3; 8 bases match TRBD1. The ends lost 2 bases at V and 8 bases at J; junction bases unmatched: 15. From germline, CDR1 is MGHDK and CDR2 SYGVNS. There are 17 residues in the CDR3. CDR3 amino acids: CASSEERAGGWISTQYF. CDR3 DNA sequence: TGTGCCAGCAGTGAAGAACGCGCAGGGGGCTGGATTAGTACGCAGTATTTT.

This clonotype was found a few times. The CDR3 sequence: CASSPDSSTDTQYF. In nucleotides, the CDR3 is TGTGCCAGCAGTCCTGACAGTTCCACAGATACGCAGTATTTT. The genes are TRBV7-9 and TRBJ2-3; tentative D call: TRBD1 (5 bases). V was cut by 6 bases and J by 2 bases, with 12 bases left in between. Germline V gene data show CDR1 as SEHNR and CDR2 as FQNEAQ (reference sequence). The CDR3 totals 14 residues.

This clonotype has a handful of counts. This chain uses TRBV7-8 with TRBJ2-1, with D possibly being TRBD2 (5 bases). V dropped 5 bases and J dropped 9 bases, with 17 bases sitting between them. Looked up from germline, CDR1 is SGHVS and CDR2 is FQNEAQ. The CDR3 contains 14 residues. The CDR3 sequence is CASSPIKTSSEQFF. In nucleotides, the CDR3 is TGTGCCAGCAGCCCAATAAAAACTAGTAGTGAGCAGTTCTTC.

The chain recombines TRBV20-1 with TRBJ2-4; 9 bases are a match to TRBD1. Per germline, CDR1 DFQATT and CDR2 SNEGSKA (reference sequence). The CDR3 length is 16 residues. J was trimmed by 3 bases and V by 1 base; bases with no gene match: 7. The CDR3 loop reads CSARGWDRAGKNIQYF. The CDR3 nucleotides are TGCAGTGCTAGAGGGTGGGACAGGGCGGGCAAAAACATTCAGTACTTC.

This clonotype appeared a single time. This may come from a read error, since a much larger clone is one base off. The chain couples TRBV28 to TRBJ2-7, with TRBD1 matching over 10 bases. The germline V gene encodes CDR1 MDHEN and CDR2 SYDVKM. V lost 3 bases to trimming and J lost 5 bases; unmatched junction nucleotides: 13. The CDR3 runs to 17 residues. The CDR3 bases are TGTGCCAGCAGTTTTGTTCCGGACAGGGGGGAAGCCCACGAGCAGTACTTC. Translating it yields CASSFVPDRGEAHEQYF.

This rearrangement joins TRBV6-1 to TRBJ2-3; 7 bases line up with TRBD1. The CDR3 consists of 16 residues. The junction had 11 bases not matched to a gene; V was cut back by 4 bases and J by 4 bases. The germline V gene encodes CDR1 MNHNS and CDR2 SASEGT. The CDR3: CASSVKGARRADTQYF. The CDR3, as DNA: TGTGCCAGCAGTGTTAAGGGGGCGCGACGGGCAGATACGCAGTATTTT.

V usage is TRBV20-1 and J usage is TRBJ1-1, with a possible D match to TRBD1 (6 bases). CDR1 is DFQATT, CDR2 SNEGSKA, per germline (reference sequence). This CDR3 region has 13 residues. Trimming took 5 bases from V and 10 from J, leaving 20 bases between them. For the CDR3, the DNA is TGCAGTGCTCCGGACAGTTCTCGGTCGGGAGCTTTCTTT. Translating gives CSAPDSSRSGAFF.

The CDR3 loop is CATQRGLSDTQYF. The CDR3 DNA reads TGTGCCACCCAGAGAGGATTATCAGATACGCAGTATTTT. The chain uses TRBV7-2 and TRBJ2-3; D unresolved. Trimming left V 10 bases short and J 4 bases short, with 15 bases between. There are 13 residues in the CDR3. Germline V gives CDR1 SGHTA, CDR2 FQGNSA.

This clonotype was picked up many times. The gene calls are TRBV7-3 and TRBJ2-6; the D gene is possibly TRBD1 (6 bases). CDR1 and CDR2 from the germline V gene are SGHTA and FQGTGA. The length of the CDR3 is 19 residues. Trimming removed 2 bases from V and 2 bases from J, with 19 bases in between. The CDR3 coding sequence is TGTGCCAGCAGCTTACACTTTTCACAGGGTGTTCCTGGGGCCAACGTCCTGACTTTC. Translating gives CASSLHFSQGVPGANVLTF.

This clonotype was counted only a few times. The chain employs TRBV7-2 and TRBJ1-1, with D unclear. This CDR3 contains 15 residues. Looked up from germline, CDR1 is SGHTA and CDR2 is FQGNSA. V was shortened by 2 bases and J by 1 base, with 11 bases between the two germline ends. The CDR3 loop is CASSLRSAQNTEAFF. CDR3 DNA sequence: TGTGCCAGCAGCTTACGTTCGGCCCAGAACACTGAAGCTTTCTTT.

This clonotype was observed a handful of times. The J gene is TRBJ2-2, the V gene TRBV20-1; 9 bases map to TRBD1. The CDR3 runs to 14 residues. Germline V CDR1 and CDR2: DFQATT, SNEGSKA (reference sequence). After removal of 5 bases from V and 0 bases from J, the junction contained 1 base not matched to a gene. The CDR3 spells CSARDRANTGELFF. For the CDR3, the DNA is TGCAGTGCTCGGGACAGGGCGAACACCGGGGAGCTGTTTTTT.

The table lists this clonotype with a few counts. The chain employs TRBV10-3 and TRBJ1-5; possibly TRBD1 for D (5 bases). V was clipped by 2 bases and J by 9 bases, with 14 bases between them. CDR1 is ENHRY and CDR2 is SYGVKD in the germline V gene. This CDR3 is 14 amino acids long. Here the CDR3 DNA reads TGTGCCATCAGTGAGAGGCAGGGCGACGGGCCCCAGCATTTT. It yields the protein CAISERQGDGPQHF.

This rearrangement joins TRBV12-3 or TRBV12-4 to TRBJ2-3, with D perhaps matching TRBD2 (6 bases). CDR3 size: 14 residues. Trimming removed 7 bases at V and 0 bases at J, with 11 bases between. CDR3 DNA sequence: TGTGCCAGCACTCAACGGGGGAGCACAGATACGCAGTATTTT. Residues: CASTQRGSTDTQYF.

This clonotype was found a few times. The chain has TRBV6-5 and TRBJ1-1; no clear D. Germline CDR1 reads MNHEY; CDR2 reads SVGAGI. Trimming took off 2 bases at V and 0 bases at J, with 13 bases between the two ends. The CDR3 is 16 residues long. Here the CDR3 reads CASSYGVGSMNTEAFF. The CDR3 DNA is TGTGCCAGCAGTTACGGCGTGGGGTCCATGAACACTGAAGCTTTCTTT.

This clonotype was seen a handful of times. The genes are TRBV2 and TRBJ1-1, with D uncertain. This CDR3 comprises 12 residues. The germline V and J ends were trimmed by 5 bases and 0 bases, with 4 bases remaining between them. Germline values: CDR1 SNHLY, CDR2 FYNNEI. The CDR3 loop reads CASSKVNTEAFF. DNA of the CDR3: TGTGCCAGCAGTAAAGTGAACACTGAAGCTTTCTTT.

This sequence joins TRBV29-1 and TRBJ2-3; TRBD2 agrees at 12 bases. V lost 7 bases, J lost 5 bases, and 4 bases stayed unmatched. Germline-derived CDR1 and CDR2 are SQVTM and ANQGSEA. The CDR3 runs 13 residues. The CDR3 spells CSATTSGGDTQYF. The CDR3 nucleotides read TGCAGCGCTACGACTAGCGGGGGAGATACGCAGTATTTT.

This clonotype occurred many times. This chain connects TRBV20-1 to TRBJ2-7, with D perhaps matching TRBD1 (5 bases). The V end was cut by 5 bases, the J end by 7 bases, with 27 bases between. CDR1 is DFQATT, CDR2 SNEGSKA, per germline (reference sequence). This CDR3 has 16 amino acids. In DNA form, the CDR3 reads TGCAGTGCTGGGGCTAAGGTTGGCAGGTTGGCTAATGAGCAGTACTTC. Amino acids: CSAGAKVGRLANEQYF.

The CDR3 DNA reads TGCAGTGCATTCACCGGTTCGAGGGCGGGGAAGACAGATACGCAGTATTTT. It is translated as CSAFTGSRAGKTDTQYF. V usage is TRBV20-1 and J usage is TRBJ2-3; D is perhaps TRBD2 (6 bases). Germline CDR1 reads DFQATT; CDR2 reads SNEGSKA (reference sequence). There are 17 residues in the CDR3. V lost 6 bases and J 3 bases, leaving 25 bases between the germline ends.

This clonotype appeared a few times. V gene TRBV7-6 combines with J gene TRBJ2-3; 8 nucleotides line up with TRBD1. Germline V gives CDR1 SGHVS, CDR2 FNYEAQ. The CDR3 has 19 amino acids. V gave up 3 bases and J gave up 4 bases; unmatched junction bases: 18. Here the CDR3 DNA reads TGTGCCAGCAGCTTGGACCCCCGCGATCATCGACAGGGGCCAGATACGCAGTATTTT. Protein product: CASSLDPRDHRQGPDTQYF. Complete variable domain (other parts from reference TRBV7-6 and TRBJ2-3): GAGVSQSPRYKVTKRGQDVALRCDPISGHVSLYWYRQALGQGPEFLTYFNYEAQQDKSGLPNDRFSAERPEGSISTLTIQRTEQRDSAMYRCASSLDPRDHRQGPDTQYFGPGTRLTVL.

This clonotype has at least ten counts. The chain recombines TRBV6-2 or TRBV6-3 with TRBJ2-5; 7 bases match TRBD1. The CDR3 spans 14 residues. The V gene end was trimmed by 8 bases and the J gene end by 4 bases; junction bases not matched to a gene: 10. Germline V gene lookup returns CDR1 MNHEY and CDR2 SVGEGT. The CDR3 region is CASSGTDSRETQYF. In DNA form, the CDR3 reads TGTGCCAGCTCCGGGACAGATAGCCGAGAGACCCAGTACTTC.

The chain couples TRBV10-3 to TRBJ2-7, with D tentatively TRBD1 or TRBD2 (5 bases each). Trimming shortened V by 10 bases and J by 2 bases, and 18 bases separated the two germline ends. Germline CDR1 reads ENHRY; CDR2 reads SYGVKD. The length of the CDR3 is 14 residues. The chain's CDR3 is CANPFRDGPYEQYF. The DNA for the CDR3 is TGTGCCAACCCATTCCGGGACGGCCCCTACGAGCAGTACTTC.

This clonotype was found many times. This chain uses TRBV20-1 with TRBJ1-1; D not certain. Germline V gives CDR1 DFQATT, CDR2 SNEGSKA (reference sequence). CDR3 length: 12 residues. DNA for the CDR3: TGCAGCCATTCATCGGGAAGGACTGAAGCTTTCTTT. It yields the protein CSHSSGRTEAFF.

This clonotype occurred many times. The chain is built from TRBV6-1 and TRBJ2-1; TRBD2 matches 11 bases. Germline values: CDR1 MNHNS, CDR2 SASEGT. V lost 1 base to trimming and J lost 6 bases; unmatched junction nucleotides: 2. The CDR3 contains 15 residues. DNA of the CDR3: TGTGCCAGCAGTGAAGATAGCGGGGGGGCCAATGAGCAGTTCTTC. Amino acid sequence: CASSEDSGGANEQFF.

This clonotype was observed at least ten times. The chain combines TRBV6-6 with TRBJ1-5, with 10 nucleotides matching TRBD1. CDR3 length: 15 amino acids. Germline V lookup: CDR1 MNHNY, CDR2 SVGAGI (reference sequence). J was trimmed by 1 base and V by 5 bases; bases with no gene match: 2. The CDR3, as DNA: TGTGCCAGCAGTAGGACAGGGGGAAGCAATCAGCCCCAGCATTTT. This gives the protein CASSRTGGSNQPQHF.